A selection of T cell receptor beta chains follows, all from one sample in a study of OX40 agonist ivuxolimab in advanced cancers. Using immunoSEQ multiplex PCR, the repertoire was profiled, and TCRdb retains in-frame clones only, with some absent. The sample consists of roughly 56,000 clones, approximately 85% of them appearing once. Sequences were derived from CD4+ or CD8+ T cells sorted from blood, sampled in a trial of the OX40 agonist ivuxolimab. These receptors were taken from an adult with an advanced solid tumor such as melanoma, head and neck, liver or kidney cancer. The CDR3 runs from the conserved cysteine through the conserved F or W. The order of the fields is clone size, D gene, V gene, J gene, CDR3 protein, CDR3 DNA. A D gene is named only where the DNA matches it firmly. Clone size is not always given. Where it is, it says once, few, many or a class for expanded clones.

size: once
D: TRBD2
V: TRBV14
J: TRBJ2-2
CDR3: CASSPEMAGVAGELFF
DNA: TGTGCCAGCAGCCCCGAAATGGCGGGAGTGGCCGGGGAGCTGTTTTTT

size: -
D: -
V: TRBV5-1
J: TRBJ2-5
CDR3: CASSLGARLSQETQYF
DNA: TGCGCCAGCAGCTTGGGGGCGCGTCTTTCACAAGAGACCCAGTACTTC

size: -
D: -
V: TRBV5-1
J: TRBJ2-7
CDR3: CASSVGTLSYEQYF
DNA: TGCGCCAGCAGCGTCGGGACACTCTCCTACGAGCAGTACTTC

size: once
D: TRBD1
V: TRBV5-1
J: TRBJ2-7
CDR3: CASSRGTGEGEQYF
DNA: TGCGCCAGCTCCCGTGGGACAGGGGAGGGCGAGCAGTACTTC

size: -
D: -
V: TRBV4-1
J: TRBJ2-2
CDR3: CASSQAGWRTGELFF
DNA: TGCGCCAGCAGCCAAGCGGGATGGAGGACCGGGGAGCTGTTTTTT

size: once
D: -
V: TRBV15
J: TRBJ2-3
CDR3: CATSRAAIYTDTQYF
DNA: TGTGCCACCAGCAGGGCGGCTATCTACACAGATACGCAGTATTTT

size: -
D: -
V: TRBV28
J: TRBJ1-5
CDR3: CASSSRGRGDQPQHF
DNA: TGTGCCAGCAGTTCCAGGGGCCGGGGGGATCAGCCCCAGCATTTT

size: -
D: -
V: TRBV6-5
J: TRBJ2-7
CDR3: CASSPTWGEQYF
DNA: TGTGCCAGCAGTCCCACCTGGGGGGAGCAGTACTTC

size: -
D: -
V: TRBV28
J: TRBJ1-1
CDR3: CASSLLVGDTEAFF
DNA: TGTGCCAGCAGTTTACTGGTTGGGGACACTGAAGCTTTCTTT

size: -
D: -
V: TRBV7-9
J: TRBJ1-1
CDR3: CASSRILGQEAFF
DNA: TGTGCCAGCAGCCGCATTCTAGGACAAGAAGCTTTCTTT

size: -
D: TRBD2
V: TRBV6-6
J: TRBJ2-5
CDR3: CASGLTSAYQETQYF
DNA: TGTGCCAGCGGCCTGACTAGCGCCTACCAAGAGACCCAGTACTTC

size: -
D: -
V: TRBV19
J: TRBJ2-3
CDR3: CASGTLGADTQYF
DNA: TGTGCCAGTGGGACTCTGGGGGCAGATACGCAGTATTTT

size: -
D: TRBD1
V: TRBV6-5
J: TRBJ2-3
CDR3: CASSTDRDGTDTQYF
DNA: TGTGCCAGCAGTACAGACAGGGACGGCACAGATACGCAGTATTTT

size: -
D: TRBD1
V: TRBV28
J: TRBJ1-2
CDR3: CASSYDGADRGAYGYTF
DNA: TGTGCCAGCAGTTATGATGGCGCGGACAGGGGGGCCTATGGCTACACCTTC

size: -
D: -
V: TRBV5-1
J: TRBJ1-1
CDR3: CASSLVNTEAFF
DNA: TGCGCCAGCAGCTTGGTTAACACTGAAGCTTTCTTT

size: -
D: TRBD1
V: TRBV9
J: TRBJ2-1
CDR3: CASSVSGTEDNEQFF
DNA: TGTGCCAGCAGCGTCTCCGGGACAGAGGACAATGAGCAGTTCTTC

size: -
D: TRBD1
V: TRBV6-1
J: TRBJ2-7
CDR3: CASSEWQGARYEQYF
DNA: TGTGCCAGCAGTGAATGGCAGGGGGCAAGATACGAGCAGTACTTC

size: -
D: -
V: TRBV28
J: TRBJ2-5
CDR3: CASSTPGVPETQYF
DNA: TGTGCCAGCAGCACCCCGGGGGTACCAGAGACCCAGTACTTC

size: once
D: -
V: TRBV9
J: TRBJ1-3
CDR3: CASSVEGLFGTIYF
DNA: TGTGCCAGCAGCGTAGAAGGGTTATTTGGCACCATATATTTT

size: -
D: -
V: TRBV15
J: TRBJ2-2
CDR3: CATSRDPGENTGELFF
DNA: TGTGCCACCAGCAGAGACCCTGGGGAGAACACCGGGGAGCTGTTTTTT